This entry lists 31 T cell receptor beta chains sequenced from one sample in a study of identifying expanded T cells in peripheral blood. Sequencing was performed with immunoSEQ multiplex PCR; in TCRdb, only in-frame clones are kept and a portion is missing. The sample holds around 100,000 clones, roughly 85% seen once. The sequenced sample was blood. Receptors were obtained from a person aged 18 to 70 in good health.

The chain carries TRBV9 and TRBJ1-3; D gene unclear. The CDR3 has 14 amino acids. CDR1 and CDR2 from the germline V gene are SGDLS and YYNGEE. The V and J ends lost 0 bases and 4 bases respectively, with 8 bases between them. This CDR3 is CASSVDISGNTIYF. The CDR3 region has the DNA TGTGCCAGCAGCGTAGACATTTCAGGAAACACCATATATTTT.

The V call is TRBV6-5, the J call TRBJ1-1, with D possibly TRBD1 on 6 matching bases. The germline CDR1 and CDR2 sequences are MNHEY and SVGAGI. This CDR3 has 14 amino acids. Trimming left V 6 bases short and J 5 bases short, with 16 bases between. The CDR3 region has the DNA TGTGCCAGCAGACTAACAGGGAGTGGGACTGAAGCTTTCTTT. Amino acid sequence: CASRLTGSGTEAFF.

The chain has TRBV7-9 and TRBJ2-7; maybe TRBD2 (5 bases). Germline CDR1 and CDR2: SEHNR and FQNEAQ (reference sequence). The CDR3 covers 14 residues. V was shortened by 7 bases and J by 2 bases, with 15 bases between the two germline ends. The CDR3 DNA reads as TGTGCCAGCAAACCGAGCGGATCCACCTACGAGCAGTACTTC. Translation: CASKPSGSTYEQYF.

V and J are TRBV5-6 and TRBJ2-3; TRBD2 might be the D (6 bases). Germline loops: CDR1 SGHDT, CDR2 YYEEEE. The CDR3 totals 14 residues. V dropped 3 bases and J dropped 14 bases, with 22 bases sitting between them. The CDR3 sequence: CASSYWDAGTASYF. CDR3 nucleotides: TGTGCCAGCAGCTATTGGGACGCCGGGACTGCTTCGTATTTT.

The V gene is TRBV5-4, the J gene TRBJ1-5; TRBD1 is a possible D gene (5 bases). Germline V gives CDR1 SGHNT, CDR2 YYREEE (reference sequence). The CDR3 spans 13 residues. V was cut by 4 bases and J by 5 bases, with 10 bases left in between. Here the CDR3 reads CASSTGVDQPQHF. The CDR3 bases are TGTGCCAGCAGCACGGGGGTTGATCAGCCCCAGCATTTT.

The rearrangement links TRBV10-2 to TRBJ2-7, with TRBD1 identical over 9 bases. The CDR3 loop spans 14 amino acids. The J segment lost 8 bases and the V segment lost 7 bases, leaving 12 bases of the junction unmatched. The germline gives CDR1 WSHSY, CDR2 SAAADI. CDR3 in amino acids: CASTHEDRGYQQYF. The DNA of the CDR3 is TGCGCCAGCACCCACGAGGACAGGGGCTATCAGCAGTACTTC.

V is TRBV19 and J is TRBJ1-5, with D uncertain. This CDR3 comprises 15 residues. The germline V gene encodes CDR1 LNHDA and CDR2 SQIVND (reference sequence). Trimming shortened V by 2 bases and J by 2 bases, and 10 bases separated the two germline ends. CDR3 protein: CASSISGEGNQPQHF. The CDR3 nucleotides are TGTGCCAGTAGTATAAGCGGGGAGGGCAATCAGCCCCAGCATTTT. Based on the CDR3 plus reference TRBV19 and TRBJ1-5, the full variable domain is DGGITQSPKYLFRKEGQNVTLSCEQNLNHDAMYWYRQDPGQGLRLIYYSQIVNDFQKGDIAEGYSVSREKKESFPLTVTSAQKNPTAFYLCASSISGEGNQPQHFGDGTRLSIL.

The chain couples TRBV5-8 to TRBJ1-1; D not certain. V was shortened by 0 bases and J by 7 bases, with 10 bases between the two germline ends. Germline V gene data show CDR1 as SGHTS and CDR2 as YDEGEE. The CDR3 has 13 residues. The CDR3 reads CASSLGLRFEAFF. The DNA for the CDR3 is TGTGCCAGCAGCTTGGGGCTCCGGTTTGAAGCTTTCTTT.

The V gene is TRBV5-4, the J gene TRBJ2-3, with 8 bases matching TRBD2. This CDR3 region has 15 residues. The junction had 7 bases not matched to a gene; V was cut back by 4 bases and J by 3 bases. CDR1 SGHNT and CDR2 YYREEE come from the germline V gene (reference sequence). The DNA for the CDR3 is TGTGCCAGCAGCCCCAAGCGGGGGAGGACAGATACGCAGTATTTT. The encoded protein is CASSPKRGRTDTQYF. Full variable domain (remainder filled in from reference TRBV5-4 and TRBJ2-3): ETGVTQSPTHLIKTRGQQVTLRCSSQSGHNTVSWYQQALGQGPQFIFQYYREEENGRGNFPPRFSGLQFPNYSSELNVNALELDDSALYLCASSPKRGRTDTQYFGPGTRLTVL.

The chain links TRBV4-3 to TRBJ1-5, with D uncertain. The CDR3 runs 13 residues. Deletions cut 1 base from V and 6 bases from J, with 7 bases between. Looked up from germline, CDR1 is LGHNA and CDR2 is YSLEER. Here the CDR3 DNA reads TGCGCCAGCAGCCAAGGGCTCGGTCAGCCCCAGCATTTT. Translated, it gives CASSQGLGQPQHF.

J is TRBJ2-5 and V is TRBV7-2, with TRBD2 matching 10 bases. Germline CDR1 SGHTA, CDR2 FQGNSA. This CDR3 has 16 amino acids. After removal of 0 bases from V and 3 bases from J, the junction contained 4 bases not matched to a gene. The CDR3 sequence is CASSLASAGGKETQYF. For the CDR3, the DNA is TGTGCCAGCAGCTTAGCATCAGCGGGGGGGAAAGAGACCCAGTACTTC.

The chain joins TRBV9 to TRBJ1-4; TRBD1 matches at 9 bases. V lost 3 bases, J lost 6 bases, and 9 bases stayed unmatched. Germline V gene sequence: CDR1 SGDLS, CDR2 YYNGEE. The CDR3 covers 16 residues. The CDR3 here is CASSAWTGALDEKLFF. The DNA for the CDR3 is TGTGCCAGCAGCGCATGGACAGGGGCTCTAGATGAAAAACTGTTTTTT.

The V and J genes are TRBV5-4 and TRBJ2-5, with D tentatively TRBD1 (6 bases). The CDR3 loop spans 14 amino acids. V lost 6 bases and J 2 bases, leaving 14 bases between the germline ends. Germline CDR1 reads SGHNT; CDR2 reads YYREEE (reference sequence). CDR3 protein: CASNRGQIQETQYF. The CDR3 DNA reads as TGTGCCAGCAACCGTGGACAGATTCAAGAGACCCAGTACTTC.

The V call is TRBV10-3, the J call TRBJ2-7; no firm D call. The germline V and J ends were trimmed by 2 bases and 5 bases, with 4 bases remaining between them. The CDR3 has 11 residues. The germline V gene has CDR1 ENHRY and CDR2 SYGVKD. As DNA, the CDR3 is TGTGCCATCAGTGAGGGGAACGAGCAGTACTTC. It yields the protein CAISEGNEQYF.

J is TRBJ2-1 and V is TRBV7-2; D unresolved. Germline CDR1 and CDR2: SGHTA and FQGNSA. The CDR3 has 13 amino acids. V dropped 1 base and J dropped 7 bases, with 8 bases sitting between them. The CDR3 sequence: CASSLERENEQFF. CDR3 nucleotide sequence: TGTGCCAGCAGCTTAGAAAGAGAGAATGAGCAGTTCTTC.

The chain couples TRBV29-1 to TRBJ2-3; TRBD2 agrees at 7 bases. Germline V gives CDR1 SQVTM, CDR2 ANQGSEA. Trimming at V came to 1 base and at J to 7 bases, leaving 11 bases not matched to a gene. This CDR3 comprises 15 residues. The CDR3 DNA is TGCAGCGTTGAAGGCCATATGACTAGCTCGAATACGCAGTATTTT. Translating it yields CSVEGHMTSSNTQYF.

The chain links TRBV5-6 to TRBJ1-3, with D possibly TRBD1 on 5 matching bases. V was shortened by 2 bases and J by 2 bases, with 14 bases between the two germline ends. Germline-derived CDR1 and CDR2 are SGHDT and YYEEEE. This CDR3 has 16 residues. The CDR3 region is CASSFQGLGPGNTIYF. The CDR3 nucleotides read TGTGCCAGCAGCTTTCAGGGCCTGGGCCCTGGAAACACCATATATTTT. The full variable domain, completed using reference TRBV5-6 and TRBJ1-3, is DAGVTQSPTHLIKTRGQQVTLRCSPKSGHDTVSWYQQALGQGPQFIFQYYEEEERQRGNFPDRFSGHQFPNYSSELNVNALLLGDSALYLCASSFQGLGPGNTIYFGEGSWLTVV.

The chain uses TRBV5-4 and TRBJ1-2; D uncertain. Germline CDR1 SGHNT, CDR2 YYREEE (reference sequence). Deletions cut 3 bases from V and 5 bases from J, with 2 bases between. This CDR3 has 10 residues. The CDR3 region has the DNA TGTGCCAGCAGCTCGTATGGCTACACCTTC. Residues: CASSSYGYTF.

The chain recombines TRBV5-4 with TRBJ2-7; 7 bases line up with TRBD2. CDR3 size: 15 residues. J lost 0 bases, V lost 0 bases, and 3 bases had no gene match. CDR1 SGHNT and CDR2 YYREEE come from the germline V gene (reference sequence). Here the CDR3 DNA reads TGTGCCAGCAGCTTGGATCCGGGGGGCTCCTACGAGCAGTACTTC. As protein: CASSLDPGGSYEQYF.

The J gene is TRBJ2-7, the V gene TRBV5-1; D may correspond to TRBD1 or TRBD2 (5 bases each). From germline, CDR1 is SGHRS and CDR2 YFSETQ. The CDR3 contains 15 residues. The V end lost 4 bases, the J end lost 7 bases, and 21 bases lay between the germline ends. The CDR3 DNA is TGCGCCAGCAGCCGAGATCTTGGGACGCCCGGGGAGCAGTACTTC. Translated: CASSRDLGTPGEQYF.

The genes are TRBV7-2 and TRBJ2-7; 7 bases are a match to TRBD2. V lost 3 bases, J lost 7 bases, and 9 bases stayed unmatched. The CDR3 runs 14 residues. In germline, CDR1 is SGHTA, CDR2 FQGNSA. The CDR3 nucleotides are TGTGCCAGCAGCTTCCCCACGACGGGGGGAGAGCAGTACTTC. It translates to CASSFPTTGGEQYF.

This clone was observed a single time. This chain joins TRBV7-6 and TRBJ1-6; possibly TRBD1 for D (5 bases). V was cut by 2 bases and J by 9 bases, with 11 bases left in between. Looked up from germline, CDR1 is SGHVS and CDR2 is FNYEAQ. This CDR3 is 14 amino acids long. The CDR3 DNA sequence: TGTGCCAGCAGCTTAAATAGCGGGGGTTCACCCCTCCACTTT. As protein: CASSLNSGGSPLHF.

The chain links TRBV4-3 to TRBJ2-1, with 7 nucleotides matching TRBD1. V dropped 2 bases and J dropped 11; count of bases not matched to a gene: 15. The germline gives CDR1 LGHNA, CDR2 YSLEER. The CDR3 loop spans 16 amino acids. The CDR3 DNA reads TGCGCCAGCAGCCAACTTGTCCAGGGGGTCCCTAATCAGCAGTTCTTC. Its translation is CASSQLVQGVPNQQFF.

This clone was seen a single time. The chain is built from TRBV7-2 and TRBJ2-2, with 10 nucleotides matching TRBD2. From germline, CDR1 is SGHTA and CDR2 FQGNSA. With V trimmed by 5 bases and J by 7 bases, 7 bases remained unmatched. The CDR3 is 15 amino acids. CDR3 bases: TGTGCCAGCAGCCCCAAGCGGGGGGGCCACGGGGAGCTGTTTTTT. Its translation is CASSPKRGGHGELFF.

This chain joins TRBV29-1 and TRBJ1-2, with 7 bases that match TRBD1. V shed 3 bases, J shed 11 bases, and the junction held 9 bases outside the gene matches. Germline loops: CDR1 SQVTM, CDR2 ANQGSEA. This CDR3 has 12 amino acids. CDR3 sequence: CSVEDRYERYTF. The CDR3 DNA is TGCAGCGTTGAGGACAGGTACGAGAGGTACACCTTC.

The DNA of the CDR3 is TGTGCCAGCAGCTTAGGGGGAGGAATGGGCAATCAGCCCCAGCATTTT. Translating gives CASSLGGGMGNQPQHF. The rearrangement links TRBV11-2 to TRBJ1-5, with unresolved D. CDR1 SGHAT and CDR2 FQNNGV come from the germline V gene. This CDR3 spans 16 amino acids. V was cut by 1 base and J by 2 bases, with 12 bases left in between.

The CDR3 sequence is CASSYSTGGQETQYF. The CDR3 bases are TGTGCCAGCAGTTACTCGACGGGGGGCCAAGAGACCCAGTACTTC. The chain joins TRBV6-5 to TRBJ2-5, with 7 bases lining up with TRBD2. Trimming at V came to 0 bases and at J to 1 base, leaving 2 bases not matched to a gene. The germline CDR1 and CDR2 sequences are MNHEY and SVGAGI. This CDR3 comprises 15 residues.

The rearrangement joins TRBV18 to TRBJ1-2; the D gene is possibly TRBD1 (5 bases). This CDR3 has 17 amino acids. Germline CDR1 KGHSH, CDR2 LQKENI. The V and J ends lost 2 bases and 2 bases respectively, with 18 bases between them. CDR3 sequence: CASSPIAEAGRNYGYTF. The DNA for the CDR3 is TGTGCCAGCTCACCAATCGCCGAAGCAGGGAGAAACTATGGCTACACCTTC.

The V and J genes are TRBV6-6 and TRBJ1-5; the D is unclear. Looked up from germline, CDR1 is MNHNY and CDR2 is SVGAGI (reference sequence). V was pared by 5 bases and J by 2 bases, with 10 bases between. The CDR3 covers 14 residues. The CDR3 loop reads CASSGGIGNQPQHF. In DNA, the CDR3 is TGTGCCAGCAGTGGCGGGATCGGCAATCAGCCCCAGCATTTT.

J is TRBJ1-1 and V is TRBV6-5; 7 bases are shared with TRBD1. The germline V gene has CDR1 MNHEY and CDR2 SVGAGI. The CDR3 runs to 15 residues. V lost 0 bases and J lost 1; bases outside the gene matches: 2. For the CDR3, the DNA is TGTGCCAGCAGTTACTCTTGGACAGGGAACACTGAAGCTTTCTTT. It specifies CASSYSWTGNTEAFF.

J is TRBJ2-3 and V is TRBV2; 11 nucleotides agree with TRBD2. Germline loops: CDR1 SNHLY, CDR2 FYNNEI. J gave up 1 base and V 0 bases, and 9 bases lay outside the gene matches. The CDR3 is made up of 19 amino acids. Written as DNA, the CDR3 is TGTGCCAGCAGTGAAGCTAAGAGTCCACTAGCGGGGGGCACAGATACGCAGTATTTT. Its protein product is CASSEAKSPLAGGTDTQYF.